The source of this TCR beta chain is a study of cytomegalovirus exposure and HLA in healthy donors. About the research overall: Tens of millions of unique TCRs from HLA-typed donors made up an early data release. Findings of the study overall: Three CMV-associated chains were confirmed in vitro to be specific for CMV antigens.

The PCR contained 60 Vbeta and 13 Jbeta primers. Measured with immunoSEQ multiplex PCR; TCRdb has only the in-frame clones, and not every one. The sample has 200,000 to 250,000 clones, about 81% seen once; the top ten hold around 5.7%. About this clone itself: Its target is unknown.

V lost 2 bases and J lost 0, with 13 bases in between. CDR1 is SGDLS, CDR2 YYNGEE, per germline. The CDR3 extends over 16 amino acids. This chain links TRBV9 with TRBJ2-3; the D is unclear. The specimen was PBMCs. This receptor was identified in a woman aged 35 to 49 in good health and CMV-seropositive. This chain's CDR3 is CASSVWRGSSTDTQYF. DNA for the CDR3: TGTGCCAGCAGCGTCTGGAGAGGCTCAAGCACAGATACGCAGTATTTT.